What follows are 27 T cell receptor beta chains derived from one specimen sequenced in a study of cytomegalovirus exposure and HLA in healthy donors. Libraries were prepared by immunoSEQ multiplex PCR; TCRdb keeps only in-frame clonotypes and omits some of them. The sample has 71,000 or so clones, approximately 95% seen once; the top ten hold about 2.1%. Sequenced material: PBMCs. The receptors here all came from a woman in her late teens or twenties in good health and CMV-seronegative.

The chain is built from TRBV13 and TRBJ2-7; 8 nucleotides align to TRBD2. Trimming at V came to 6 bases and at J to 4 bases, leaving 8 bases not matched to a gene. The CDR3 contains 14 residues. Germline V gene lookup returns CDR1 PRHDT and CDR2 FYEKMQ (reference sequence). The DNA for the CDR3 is TGTGCCAGCAGTTTTTTAGCGGGAACTTACGAGCAGTACTTC. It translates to CASSFLAGTYEQYF. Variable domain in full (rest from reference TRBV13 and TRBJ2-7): AAGVIQSPRHLIKEKRETATLKCYPIPRHDTVYWYQQGPGQDPQFLISFYEKMQSDKGSIPDRFSAQQFSDYHSELNMSSLELGDSALYFCASSFLAGTYEQYFGPGTRLTVT.

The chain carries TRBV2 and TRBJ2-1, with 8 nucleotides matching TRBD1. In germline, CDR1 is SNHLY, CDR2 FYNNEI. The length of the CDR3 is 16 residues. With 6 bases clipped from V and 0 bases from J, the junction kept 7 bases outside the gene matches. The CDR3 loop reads CASSEQGAFSYNEQFF. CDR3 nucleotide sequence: TGTGCCAGCAGCGAGCAGGGGGCTTTCTCCTACAATGAGCAGTTCTTC.

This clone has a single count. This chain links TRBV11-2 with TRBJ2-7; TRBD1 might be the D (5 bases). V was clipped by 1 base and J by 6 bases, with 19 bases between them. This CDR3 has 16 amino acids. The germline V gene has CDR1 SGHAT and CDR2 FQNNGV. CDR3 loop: CASSLVYRKGKGEQYF. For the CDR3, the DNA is TGTGCCAGCAGCTTAGTTTACCGGAAGGGGAAGGGCGAGCAGTACTTC.

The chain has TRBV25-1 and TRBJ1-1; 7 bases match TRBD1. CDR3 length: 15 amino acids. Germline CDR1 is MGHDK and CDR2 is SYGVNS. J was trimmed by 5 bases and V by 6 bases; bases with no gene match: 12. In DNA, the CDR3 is TGTGCCAGCAGCCTTGACAGGGTGGGGGGTACTGAAGCTTTCTTT. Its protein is CASSLDRVGGTEAFF.

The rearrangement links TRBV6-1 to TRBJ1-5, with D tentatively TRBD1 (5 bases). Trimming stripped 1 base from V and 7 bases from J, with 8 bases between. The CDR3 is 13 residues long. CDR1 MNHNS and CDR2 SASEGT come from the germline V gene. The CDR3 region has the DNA TGTGCCAGCAGTGAAGGTCAGGGCCAGCCCCAGCATTTT. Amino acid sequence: CASSEGQGQPQHF.

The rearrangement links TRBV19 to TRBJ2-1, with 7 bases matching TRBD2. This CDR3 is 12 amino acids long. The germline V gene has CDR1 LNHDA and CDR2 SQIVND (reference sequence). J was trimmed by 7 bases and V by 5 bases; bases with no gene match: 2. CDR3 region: CASSRGGNEQFF. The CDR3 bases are TGTGCCAGTAGTCGGGGAGGGAATGAGCAGTTCTTC.

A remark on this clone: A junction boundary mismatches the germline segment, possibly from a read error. CDR3 nucleotides: TGTGCCAGCAGCACGGGACAGCGGAACATCGGGGAGCTGTTTTTT. Its protein product is CASSTGQRNIGELFF. The chain combines TRBV27 with TRBJ2-2, with 7 bases lining up with TRBD1. The CDR3 is 15 residues long. Germline values: CDR1 MNHEY, CDR2 SMNVEV (reference sequence).

CDR3 residues: CASTRHPDRAQETQYF. Here the CDR3 DNA reads TGTGCCAGTACCAGACACCCCGACAGGGCGCAAGAGACCCAGTACTTC. The genes are TRBV19 and TRBJ2-5, with 7 positions matching TRBD1. The CDR3 runs to 16 residues. The germline V gene encodes CDR1 LNHDA and CDR2 SQIVND (reference sequence). Trimming removed 7 bases from V and 2 bases from J; junction bases left unmatched: 13.

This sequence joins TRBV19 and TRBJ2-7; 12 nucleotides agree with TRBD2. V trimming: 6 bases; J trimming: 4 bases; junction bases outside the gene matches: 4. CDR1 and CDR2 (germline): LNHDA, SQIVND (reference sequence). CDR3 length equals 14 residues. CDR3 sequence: CASSAGTSGYEQYF. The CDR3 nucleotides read TGTGCCAGTAGCGCCGGGACTAGCGGGTACGAGCAGTACTTC.

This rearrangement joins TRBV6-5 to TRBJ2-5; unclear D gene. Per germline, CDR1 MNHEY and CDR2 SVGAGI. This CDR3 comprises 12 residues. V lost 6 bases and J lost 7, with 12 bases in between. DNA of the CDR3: TGTGCCAGCAGAAGACCCGGCGGGACCCAGTACTTC. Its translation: CASRRPGGTQYF.

DNA of the CDR3: TGTGCCAGTAGTAACCGGGACAGCTCCTACGAGCAGTACTTC. It is translated as CASSNRDSSYEQYF. The rearrangement joins TRBV19 to TRBJ2-7; TRBD1 matches 7 bases. Germline trimming cut 4 bases from V and 0 bases from J; bases unmatched to any gene: 3. There are 14 residues in the CDR3. Germline V CDR1 and CDR2: LNHDA, SQIVND (reference sequence).

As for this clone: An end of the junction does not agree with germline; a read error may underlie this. Here the CDR3 DNA reads TGTGCTAGCAGCCCGAATAAGGGGGAGACCCAGTACTTC. Its translation: CASSPNKGETQYF. This chain uses TRBV7-7 with TRBJ2-5, with a tentative D call TRBD1 (5 bases). Germline CDR1 reads SSHAT; CDR2 reads FNYEAQ (reference sequence). The CDR3 has 13 amino acids. Drawing the rest from reference TRBV7-7 and TRBJ2-5, the complete variable domain is GAGVSQSPRYKVTKRGQDVTLRCDPISSHATLYWYQQALGQGPEFLTYFNYEAQPDKSGLPSDRFSAERPEGSISTLTIQRTEQRDSAMYRCASSPNKGETQYFGPGTRLLVL.

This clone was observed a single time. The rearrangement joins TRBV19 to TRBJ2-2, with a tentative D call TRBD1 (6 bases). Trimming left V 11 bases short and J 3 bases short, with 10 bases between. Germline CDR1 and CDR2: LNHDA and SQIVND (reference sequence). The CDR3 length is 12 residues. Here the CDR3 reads CALRGYTGELFF. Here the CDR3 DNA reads TGTGCCCTCAGGGGATACACCGGGGAGCTGTTTTTT.

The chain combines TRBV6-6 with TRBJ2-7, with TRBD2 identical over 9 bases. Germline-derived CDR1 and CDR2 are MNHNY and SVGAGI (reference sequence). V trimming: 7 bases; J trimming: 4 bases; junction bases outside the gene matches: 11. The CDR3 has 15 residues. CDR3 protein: CASKGGLALGYEQYF. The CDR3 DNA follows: TGTGCCAGCAAGGGGGGACTAGCCCTCGGGTACGAGCAGTACTTC.

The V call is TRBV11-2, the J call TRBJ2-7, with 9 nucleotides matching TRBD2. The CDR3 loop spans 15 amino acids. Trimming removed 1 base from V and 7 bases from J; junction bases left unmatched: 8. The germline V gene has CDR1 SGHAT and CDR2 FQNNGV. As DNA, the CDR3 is TGTGCCAGCAGCTTAGTAGGGCTAGCGGGGAGTGAGCAGTACTTC. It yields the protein CASSLVGLAGSEQYF. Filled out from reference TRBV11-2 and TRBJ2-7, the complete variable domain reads EAGVAQSPRYKIIEKRQSVAFWCNPISGHATLYWYQQILGQGPKLLIQFQNNGVVDDSQLPKDRFSAERLKGVDSTLKIQPAKLEDSAVYLCASSLVGLAGSEQYFGPGTRLTVT.

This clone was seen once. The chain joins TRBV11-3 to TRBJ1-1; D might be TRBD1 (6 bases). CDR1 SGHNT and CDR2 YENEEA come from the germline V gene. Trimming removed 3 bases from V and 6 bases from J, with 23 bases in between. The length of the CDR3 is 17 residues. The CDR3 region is CASSFSGASGQSAEAFF. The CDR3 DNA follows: TGTGCCAGCAGCTTTTCAGGGGCTTCCGGGCAGTCCGCTGAAGCTTTCTTT.

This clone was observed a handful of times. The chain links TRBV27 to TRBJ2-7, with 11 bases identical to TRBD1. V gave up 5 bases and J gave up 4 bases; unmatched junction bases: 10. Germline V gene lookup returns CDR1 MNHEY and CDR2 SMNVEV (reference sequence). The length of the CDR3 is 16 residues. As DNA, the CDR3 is TGTGCCAGCAGTCCATCGGGACAGGGGGGGAGGTACGAGCAGTACTTC. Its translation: CASSPSGQGGRYEQYF.

This chain's CDR3 is CASSLDRVFGELFF. CDR3 nucleotides: TGTGCCAGCAGCTTAGACAGGGTGTTCGGGGAGCTGTTTTTT. The gene calls are TRBV11-2 and TRBJ2-2; D perhaps matches TRBD1 (5 bases). Per the germline V gene, CDR1 is SGHAT and CDR2 is FQNNGV. The V gene lost 0 bases and the J gene lost 7 bases, with 9 bases spanning the gap. CDR3 length: 14 amino acids.

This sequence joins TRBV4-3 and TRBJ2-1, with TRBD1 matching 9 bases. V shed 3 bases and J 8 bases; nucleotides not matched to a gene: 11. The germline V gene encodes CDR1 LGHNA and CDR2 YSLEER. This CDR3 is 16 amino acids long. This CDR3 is CASSHQPGQGGDEQFF. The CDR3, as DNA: TGCGCCAGCAGCCACCAACCGGGACAGGGTGGGGATGAGCAGTTCTTC.

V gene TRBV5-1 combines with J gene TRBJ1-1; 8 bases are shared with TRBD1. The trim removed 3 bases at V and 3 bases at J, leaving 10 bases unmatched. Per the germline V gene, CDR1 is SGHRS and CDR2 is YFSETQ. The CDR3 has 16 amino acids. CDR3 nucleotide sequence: TGCGCCAGCAGCTCTGGACAGGGTGTTCTGGACACTGAAGCTTTCTTT. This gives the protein CASSSGQGVLDTEAFF.

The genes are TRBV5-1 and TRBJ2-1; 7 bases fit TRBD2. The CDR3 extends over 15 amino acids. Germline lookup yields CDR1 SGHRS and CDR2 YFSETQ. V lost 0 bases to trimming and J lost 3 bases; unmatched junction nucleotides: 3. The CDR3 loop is CASSLEAGDYNEQFF. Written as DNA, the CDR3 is TGCGCCAGCAGCTTGGAGGCGGGAGACTACAATGAGCAGTTCTTC.

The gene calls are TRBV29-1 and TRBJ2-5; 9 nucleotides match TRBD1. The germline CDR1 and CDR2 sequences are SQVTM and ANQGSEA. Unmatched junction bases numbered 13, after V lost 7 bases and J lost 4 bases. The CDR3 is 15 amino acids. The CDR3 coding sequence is TGCAGCGCGGCATCTACAGGGGGCAGATCAGAGACCCAGTACTTC. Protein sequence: CSAASTGGRSETQYF.

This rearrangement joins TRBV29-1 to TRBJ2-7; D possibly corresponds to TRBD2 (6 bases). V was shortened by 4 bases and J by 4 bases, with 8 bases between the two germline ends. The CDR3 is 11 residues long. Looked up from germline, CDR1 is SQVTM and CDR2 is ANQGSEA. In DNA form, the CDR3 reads TGCAGCGTTGTTGGGGGGTACGAGCAGTACTTC. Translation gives CSVVGGYEQYF.

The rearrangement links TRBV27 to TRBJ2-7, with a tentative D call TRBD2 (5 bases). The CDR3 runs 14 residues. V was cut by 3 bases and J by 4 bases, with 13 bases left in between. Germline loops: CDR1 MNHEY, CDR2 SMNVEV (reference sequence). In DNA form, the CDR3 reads TGTGCCAGCAGTTTCCGGGGTCTTCTGTACGAGCAGTACTTC. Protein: CASSFRGLLYEQYF.

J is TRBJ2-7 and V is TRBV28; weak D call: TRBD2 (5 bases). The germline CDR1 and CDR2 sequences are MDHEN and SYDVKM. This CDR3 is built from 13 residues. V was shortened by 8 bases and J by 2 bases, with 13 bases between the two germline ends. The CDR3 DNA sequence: TGTGCCAGCGGCAGGACTTTGACCTACGAGCAGTACTTC. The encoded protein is CASGRTLTYEQYF.

Written as DNA, the CDR3 is TGTGCCAGCAGCTTTAGGGGCAATGAGCAGTTCTTC. This encodes CASSFRGNEQFF. V usage is TRBV7-9 and J usage is TRBJ2-1, with D perhaps TRBD1 (5 bases). The V and J ends lost 3 bases and 6 bases respectively, with 6 bases between them. Germline V lookup: CDR1 SEHNR, CDR2 FQNEAQ (reference sequence). The CDR3 totals 12 residues.

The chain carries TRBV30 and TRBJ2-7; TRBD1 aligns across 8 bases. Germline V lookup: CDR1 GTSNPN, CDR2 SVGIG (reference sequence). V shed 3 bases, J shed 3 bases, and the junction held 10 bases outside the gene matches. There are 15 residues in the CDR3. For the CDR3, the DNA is TGTGCCTGGAGCTTAAGACAGGGGATTCGCTACGAGCAGTACTTC. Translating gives CAWSLRQGIRYEQYF.